The rows below give T cell receptor beta chains drawn from one sample of a study of graft-versus-host responses after intestinal transplantation. No antigens are known for them. Method: immunoSEQ multiplex PCR; TCRdb's copy keeps in-frame clones and lacks some. The sample shows approximately 110,000 clones, 85% to 95% of them seen only once. The sample was unstimulated CD8+ T cells sorted from spleen or lymph node cells, taken before transplant. These TCRs come from a human donor who was the organ donor for an intestinal transplant. The CDR3 runs from the conserved cysteine through the conserved F or W. The order of the fields is CDR3 protein, CDR3 DNA, clone size, V gene, CDR3 length, D gene, J gene. The D gene is left open where the match is weak. Clone size appears in some rows only: once, few, many, or a class for an expanded clone.

CASRHEGETQYF | TGTGCCAGCCGCCACGAGGGGGAGACCCAGTACTTC | - | TRBV27 | 12 | - | TRBJ2-5
CASSIDPGFTGELFF | TGTGCCAGTAGTATAGATCCAGGGTTCACCGGGGAGCTGTTTTTT | - | TRBV19 | 15 | - | TRBJ2-2
CAGRQTSGSYNEQFF | TGTGCCGGACGACAGACTAGCGGCTCCTACAATGAGCAGTTCTTC | - | TRBV2 | 15 | TRBD2 | TRBJ2-1
CASSEVSLLAESYNEQFF | TGTGCCAGCAGTGAAGTATCACTACTGGCGGAGTCCTACAATGAGCAGTTCTTC | - | TRBV2 | 18 | - | TRBJ2-1
CASSQDSILASGANTDTQYF | TGTGCCAGCAGCCAAGATTCTATCTTGGCTAGCGGTGCTAACACAGATACGCAGTATTTT | - | TRBV4-2 | 20 | TRBD2 | TRBJ2-3
CASSLGQGPYEQYF | TGTGCCAGCAGTCTGGGACAGGGGCCCTACGAGCAGTACTTC | - | TRBV27 | 14 | TRBD1 | TRBJ2-7
CASSVVSGLAREQFF | TGTGCCAGCAGCGTAGTCTCGGGACTAGCACGAGAGCAGTTCTTC | - | TRBV9 | 15 | TRBD2 | TRBJ2-1
CASSVWQGGIIDEQFF | TGTGCCAGCAGCGTATGGCAGGGGGGAATTATCGATGAGCAGTTCTTC | - | TRBV9 | 16 | - | TRBJ2-1
CASSSGGGGSYEQYF | TGTGCCAGCAGCTCTGGGGGCGGGGGGTCCTACGAGCAGTACTTC | - | TRBV6-5 | 15 | TRBD2 | TRBJ2-7
CASSPAPLPLQAGFWETQYF | TGTGCCAGCTCACCCGCTCCATTGCCCCTCCAGGCAGGGTTTTGGGAGACCCAGTACTTC | - | TRBV18 | 20 | - | TRBJ2-5
CASSVGDRGGEQYF | TGTGCCAGCAGCGTAGGGGACAGGGGCGGCGAGCAGTACTTC | - | TRBV9 | 14 | TRBD1 | TRBJ2-7
CASSDPTGQSF | TGTGCCAGCAGTGACCCCACCGGACAGAGCTTC | - | TRBV6-4 | 11 | - | TRBJ2-7
CASSPGGRGTDTQYF | TGTGCCAGCAGCCCCGGAGGGAGGGGGACAGATACGCAGTATTTT | - | TRBV11-3 | 15 | - | TRBJ2-3
CASSYVVQIQETQYF | TGTGCCAGCAGTTATGTGGTCCAGATCCAAGAGACCCAGTACTTC | - | TRBV6-6 | 15 | - | TRBJ2-5
CASSPGAHTNTEAFF | TGTGCCAGCAGCCCAGGGGCGCATACGAACACTGAAGCTTTCTTT | - | TRBV6-5 | 15 | - | TRBJ1-1
CAWSKRELGTDTQYF | TGTGCCTGGAGTAAGAGGGAGCTGGGCACAGATACGCAGTATTTT | - | TRBV30 | 15 | - | TRBJ2-3
CASSYRDFEQFF | TGTGCCAGCAGCTACCGGGATTTTGAGCAGTTCTTC | - | TRBV7-6 | 12 | - | TRBJ2-1
CASSIGTSGYNEQFF | TGTGCCAGTAGTATTGGAACTAGCGGATACAATGAGCAGTTCTTC | - | TRBV19 | 15 | TRBD2 | TRBJ2-1
CATSAHVGSNSPLHF | TGTGCCACCAGCGCCCACGTAGGATCGAATTCACCCCTCCACTTT | - | TRBV15 | 15 | - | TRBJ1-6
CAISETGANYGYTF | TGTGCCATCAGTGAAACAGGAGCTAACTATGGCTACACCTTC | - | TRBV10-3 | 14 | - | TRBJ1-2
CASSLEAAGQNEQFF | TGTGCCAGCAGCTTAGAGGCCGCAGGGCAAAATGAGCAGTTCTTC | - | TRBV11-2 | 15 | - | TRBJ2-1
CASSQAEAGVRGEQFF | TGCGCCAGCAGCCAAGCGGAGGCGGGAGTACGTGGTGAGCAGTTCTTC | - | TRBV4-1 | 16 | TRBD2 | TRBJ2-1
CASSGSYLNLPTDTQYF | TGTGCCAGCAGTGGATCTTATCTAAACCTACCCACAGATACGCAGTATTTT | once | TRBV6-1 | 17 | - | TRBJ2-3
CASSLGTGGVGRPTDTQYF | TGTGCCAGCAGTTTAGGGACAGGGGGGGTAGGCCGGCCTACAGATACGCAGTATTTT | - | TRBV28 | 19 | TRBD1 | TRBJ2-3
CASSGGTGYEQYF | TGTGCCAGCAGTGGGGGGACAGGGTACGAGCAGTACTTC | - | TRBV28 | 13 | TRBD1 | TRBJ2-7
CASSIRGGQETQYF | TGTGCCAGTAGTATAAGAGGGGGCCAAGAGACCCAGTACTTC | - | TRBV19 | 14 | - | TRBJ2-5
CASSQGGRPFDTQYF | TGCGCCAGCAGCCAAGGGGGACGGCCGTTTGATACGCAGTATTTT | - | TRBV4-1 | 15 | - | TRBJ2-3
CASTPGGGGTGELFF | TGCGCCAGCACCCCGGGAGGGGGGGGAACCGGGGAGCTGTTTTTT | - | TRBV4-1 | 15 | TRBD2 | TRBJ2-2
CASSPNLDTQYF | TGTGCCAGCAGCCCCAACCTGGATACGCAGTATTTT | few | TRBV14 | 12 | - | TRBJ2-3
CASSPLDRADTQYF | TGTGCCAGCAGTCCCCTTGACAGGGCGGACACGCAGTATTTT | - | TRBV27 | 14 | TRBD1 | TRBJ2-3
CASSPPRGPYNEQFF | TGTGCCAGCAGCCCACCAAGGGGTCCCTACAATGAGCAGTTCTTC | once | TRBV5-8 | 15 | - | TRBJ2-1
CASSRRGGGFMNTEAFF | TGTGCCAGCAGCCGGCGGGGCGGGGGGTTTATGAACACTGAAGCTTTCTTT | - | TRBV13 | 17 | - | TRBJ1-1
CASSSGQGNNQPQHF | TGTGCCAGCAGCTCGGGACAGGGTAACAATCAGCCCCAGCATTTT | once | TRBV7-9 | 15 | TRBD1 | TRBJ1-5
CASSPGQGALYEQYF | TGTGCCAGTAGCCCAGGACAGGGGGCCCTTTACGAGCAGTACTTC | - | TRBV19 | 15 | TRBD1 | TRBJ2-7
CARDRGPRFHEAFF | TGTGCCAGGGACAGGGGGCCTAGGTTCCATGAAGCTTTCTTT | - | TRBV18 | 14 | TRBD1 | TRBJ1-1